The entry below gives a single T cell receptor beta chain sequence along with its context. The length of the CDR3 is 14 residues. Germline values: CDR1 SNHLY, CDR2 FYNNEI. Trimming took off 8 bases at V and 0 bases at J, with 13 bases between the two ends. The data stem from a study of blood T cell repertoires in COVID-19. Study background: The origin of the acute and convalescent COVID-19 samples was the United States, Italy and Spain.

Authors' processing steps: Amplification of reference gene primers provided the estimated nucleated cell counts. Only in-frame clones appear in the TCRdb table, and some are missing; sequencing was by immunoSEQ multiplex PCR. The V and J calls and the clone size are those of that table, but D and trimming were determined from the DNA. The sample lists under 95,000 clones; 88% were seen once. The TCR was taken from a human donor in a cohort sampled during active COVID-19. This chain connects TRBV2 to TRBJ1-1, with a weak D call TRBD1 (6 bases). Sequenced material: peripheral blood. The CDR3 bases are TGTGCCAGCGACTCAGGGGTACTGAACACTGAAGCTTTCTTT. Protein product: CASDSGVLNTEAFF.